This T cell receptor beta chain was identified in a study of T cells in Graves' hyperthyroidism and ophthalmopathy. TCR beta CDR3 regions were amplified from RNA transcripts. First-round RT-PCR targeting the TCR CDR3 was performed with the HTBI primer set. MiXCR, run by TCRdb on the multiplex PCR reads, gives a single entry per CDR3 protein. The table lists about 510,000 distinct CDR3 sequences, about 45% of them singletons. This receptor was obtained from an adult woman with Graves' disease, either hyperthyroidism or ophthalmopathy (not recorded which). Input material: peripheral blood or thyroid tissue (not recorded which).

The CDR3 bases are TGTGCCACCACGAGCGGGAGAGAGACCCAGTACTTC. Translated: CATTSGRETQYF. The chain joins TRBV24-1 to TRBJ2-5; 8 nucleotides line up with TRBD2. Unmatched junction bases numbered 2, after V lost 8 bases and J lost 4 bases. The length of the CDR3 is 12 residues. Per germline, CDR1 KGHDR and CDR2 SFDVKD.